The source of this T cell receptor (beta chain) is a study of blood T cell repertoires in COVID-19. Across the whole study: T cells, B-cell-depleted T cells, or PBMCs provided the cDNA or gDNA that served as material.

The sample holds a few counts of this clone. In the original analysis: Counts of nucleated cells, estimated from reference gene primer amplification, were obtained. Sequencing was performed with immunoSEQ multiplex PCR; in TCRdb, only in-frame clones are kept and a portion is missing. V and J calls and clone size are given by that table; D and trimming were obtained from the DNA. The table records fewer than 120,000 clones, 75% to 80% of them present only once. The sequence was obtained from a woman older than 75 with active or convalescent COVID-19. The specimen was peripheral blood.

The CDR3 here is CASSQPVGEGDTQYF. CDR3 DNA sequence: TGTGCCAGCAGCCAACCGGTAGGAGAGGGAGATACGCAGTATTTT. The rearrangement links TRBV3-1 (or the pseudogene TRBV3-2) to TRBJ2-3, with a tentative D call TRBD2 (5 bases). The CDR3 is made up of 15 amino acids. V lost 2 bases, J lost 5 bases, and 14 bases lay in between. Germline CDR1 LGHDT, CDR2 YNNKEL (reference sequence).